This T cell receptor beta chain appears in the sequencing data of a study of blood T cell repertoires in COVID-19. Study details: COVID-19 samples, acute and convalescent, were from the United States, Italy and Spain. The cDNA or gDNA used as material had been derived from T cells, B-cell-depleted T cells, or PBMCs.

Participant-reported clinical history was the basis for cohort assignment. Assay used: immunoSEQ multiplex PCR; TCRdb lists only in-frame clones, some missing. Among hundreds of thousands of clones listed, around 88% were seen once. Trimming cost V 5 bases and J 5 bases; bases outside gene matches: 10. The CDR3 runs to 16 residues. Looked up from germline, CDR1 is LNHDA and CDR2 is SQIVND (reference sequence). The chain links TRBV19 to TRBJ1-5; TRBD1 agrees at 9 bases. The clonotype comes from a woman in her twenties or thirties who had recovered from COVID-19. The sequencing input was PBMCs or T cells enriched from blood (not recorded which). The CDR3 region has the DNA TGTGCCAGTAGTTATCCGGAGGGACAGGGTTATCAGCCCCAGCATTTT. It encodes CASSYPEGQGYQPQHF.